This record concerns one T cell receptor (beta chain) sequence. Antigen unknown. This CDR3 region has 14 residues. V lost 6 bases, J lost 0 bases, and 11 bases lay in between. Looked up from germline, CDR1 is MDHEN and CDR2 is SYDVKM. The method was immunoSEQ multiplex PCR; TCRdb's version includes in-frame clones alone and lacks a portion of them. In the table there are roughly 2,300,000 clones, about 90% of which are singletons. This entry comes from a study of shared clonotypes between healthy human individuals. Study conclusions and caveats: Between a few donors, naive CD4 clonotypes were shared at a level of about 5%.

This TCR came from a man in his late teens or twenties in good health. Some clones in this sample may be carry-over from other donors' samples. This chain uses TRBV28 with TRBJ1-2; unclear D gene. Specimen: naive CD4+ T cells from PBMCs. Noted subset: CD45RA+ positively selected. CDR3 DNA sequence: TGTGCCAGCAGCCCCGCGGCCCCTAACTATGGCTACACCTTC. It yields the protein CASSPAAPNYGYTF.